What follows are 17 T cell receptor beta chains derived from one specimen sequenced in a study of T cells in localized non-small cell lung cancer. Profiled with immunoSEQ multiplex PCR; TCRdb holds only in-frame clones, not every one. This table holds 25,000 to 30,000 clones, around 90% found once. The sequences come from peripheral blood, collected before any cancer treatment. The receptors derive from a female donor of 60 years or more with stage III squamous cell lung carcinoma.

The sample holds one count of this clone. The chain carries TRBV5-5 and TRBJ1-1, with 9 bases aligning to TRBD1. Unmatched junction bases numbered 5, after V lost 2 bases and J lost 0 bases. CDR1 and CDR2 from the germline V gene are SGHKS and YYEKEE (reference sequence). This CDR3 has 16 amino acids. The CDR3 sequence: CASSLGQGTVNTEAFF. CDR3 nucleotides: TGTGCCAGCAGCTTAGGACAGGGGACTGTGAACACTGAAGCTTTCTTT.

This clone appeared once. The J gene is TRBJ2-2, the V gene TRBV11-2; 12 bases line up with TRBD1. V was pared by 5 bases and J by 6 bases, with 13 bases of the junction left unmatched. In germline, CDR1 is SGHAT, CDR2 FQNNGV. This CDR3 spans 18 amino acids. The CDR3 DNA reads TGTGCCAGCAGCCCTCGCCCGGGACAGGGGGCTTGGGCCGGGGAGCTGTTTTTT. This codes for CASSPRPGQGAWAGELFF.

This clone is a singleton in its sample. The chain recombines TRBV2 with TRBJ2-4; perhaps TRBD1 as D (6 bases). The CDR3 has 16 residues. V was cut by 6 bases and J by 1 base, with 16 bases left in between. CDR1 and CDR2 from the germline V gene are SNHLY and FYNNEI. The CDR3 protein is CASRDSRHEAKNIQYF. CDR3 DNA: TGTGCCAGCAGGGACAGCCGCCACGAGGCCAAAAACATTCAGTACTTC.

The rearrangement links TRBV5-3 to TRBJ2-3, with 7 bases identical to TRBD2. TRBV5-3 is an ORF; its function is uncertain. This CDR3 has 24 amino acids. With 3 bases clipped from V and 1 base from J, the junction kept 32 bases outside the gene matches. The CDR3 coding sequence is TGTGCCAGAAGCTCACATCTTCTACTGTGGGTAGCGGGTCCCCGGGACCTTCGCACAGATACGCAGTATTTT. The encoded protein is CARSSHLLLWVAGPRDLRTDTQYF.

The chain carries TRBV9 and TRBJ2-7; 10 nucleotides align to TRBD1. Germline V gene lookup returns CDR1 SGDLS and CDR2 YYNGEE. This CDR3 has 15 amino acids. The V and J ends lost 0 bases and 4 bases, in that order; junction bases with no gene match: 4. The CDR3, as DNA: TGTGCCAGCAGCGTAGCTGGACAGGGGGAATACGAGCAGTACTTC. It specifies CASSVAGQGEYEQYF.

V usage is TRBV27 and J usage is TRBJ2-7, with 8 positions matching TRBD2. Germline V gene lookup returns CDR1 MNHEY and CDR2 SMNVEV (reference sequence). CDR3 size: 17 residues. V was clipped by 0 bases and J by 3 bases; unmatched bases: 10. The DNA of the CDR3 is TGTGCCAGCAGTTTATCGATTTCAGGGACTAGGAGCTACGAGCAGTACTTC. This codes for CASSLSISGTRSYEQYF.

The V gene is TRBV29-1, the J gene TRBJ1-1; 10 nucleotides match TRBD1. Germline trimming cut 7 bases from V and 5 bases from J; bases unmatched to any gene: 7. Germline-derived CDR1 and CDR2 are SQVTM and ANQGSEA. CDR3 size: 13 residues. This CDR3 is CSALDRGSTEAFF. In DNA form, the CDR3 reads TGCAGCGCTCTGGACAGGGGGAGTACTGAAGCTTTCTTT.

The chain links TRBV11-2 to TRBJ2-3; 9 positions match TRBD2. This CDR3 contains 15 residues. Trimming took 5 bases from V and 4 from J; bases not matched to a gene: 7. The germline V gene has CDR1 SGHAT and CDR2 FQNNGV. The DNA of the CDR3 is TGTGCCAGCAGCCAGGGCGGGGGGGCCTCAGATACGCAGTATTTT. As protein: CASSQGGGASDTQYF. Together with reference TRBV11-2 and TRBJ2-3, the CDR3 gives the full variable domain: EAGVAQSPRYKIIEKRQSVAFWCNPISGHATLYWYQQILGQGPKLLIQFQNNGVVDDSQLPKDRFSAERLKGVDSTLKIQPAKLEDSAVYLCASSQGGGASDTQYFGPGTRLTVL.

The rearrangement links TRBV5-4 to TRBJ1-2, with no clear D. Per germline, CDR1 SGHNT and CDR2 YYREEE (reference sequence). Deletions cut 1 base from V and 0 bases from J, with 10 bases between. The CDR3 runs to 15 residues. The CDR3 spells CASSLFSIANYGYTF. The CDR3 DNA is TGTGCCAGCAGCTTGTTCAGCATAGCTAACTATGGCTACACCTTC.

This clone was observed a handful of times. V is TRBV9 and J is TRBJ2-2; D might be TRBD2 (6 bases). The CDR3 runs 15 residues. Germline lookup yields CDR1 SGDLS and CDR2 YYNGEE. With 2 bases removed from V and 0 bases from J, the gap between germline ends came to 8 bases. The CDR3 loop reads CASSVTGANTGELFF. The CDR3 DNA reads as TGTGCCAGCAGCGTTACGGGGGCGAACACCGGGGAGCTGTTTTTT.

V is TRBV28 and J is TRBJ2-7; tentatively, D is TRBD2 (7 bases). Germline lookup yields CDR1 MDHEN and CDR2 SYDVKM. The CDR3 is made up of 14 amino acids. V was pared by 2 bases and J by 4 bases, with 12 bases between. Written as DNA, the CDR3 is TGTGCCAGCAGTTTAACCGGGGGGCGATACGAGCAGTACTTC. Its translation: CASSLTGGRYEQYF.

The chain recombines TRBV19 with TRBJ2-5; D unresolved. The germline V and J ends were trimmed by 5 bases and 5 bases, with 18 bases remaining between them. The CDR3 runs 15 residues. In germline, CDR1 is LNHDA, CDR2 SQIVND (reference sequence). CDR3 sequence: CASSLGPTPSETQYF. The CDR3 DNA reads as TGTGCCAGTAGTTTAGGGCCCACCCCGTCGGAGACCCAGTACTTC.

This clone was seen once. The gene calls are TRBV2 and TRBJ1-1; unclear D gene. Germline lookup yields CDR1 SNHLY and CDR2 FYNNEI. The CDR3 is 14 amino acids. The V and J ends lost 5 bases and 0 bases respectively, with 10 bases between them. The CDR3 spells CASSSSTVNTEAFF. For the CDR3, the DNA is TGTGCCAGCAGTTCCTCTACAGTGAACACTGAAGCTTTCTTT. The variable domain in full, with the rest retrieved from reference TRBV2 and TRBJ1-1, is EPEVTQTPSHQVTQMGQEVILRCVPISNHLYFYWYRQILGQKVEFLVSFYNNEISEKSEIFDDQFSVERPDGSNFTLKIRSTKLEDSAMYFCASSSSTVNTEAFFGQGTRLTVV.

About this clone: At one boundary the junction diverges from the germline segment, which might be a read error. The chain employs TRBV12-5 and TRBJ2-6; D remains unclear. Germline loops: CDR1 LGHNT, CDR2 FRNRAP. The CDR3 spans 15 residues. CDR3 bases: TGTGCTAGTGCTTTGGGATCGGCTGGGGCCAACGTCCTGACTTTC. It is translated as CASALGSAGANVLTF.

The chain combines TRBV10-3 with TRBJ2-1; the match to TRBD2 covers 10 bases. V shed 0 bases, J shed 9 bases, and the junction held 2 bases outside the gene matches. The CDR3 loop spans 14 amino acids. From germline, CDR1 is ENHRY and CDR2 SYGVKD. The CDR3 reads CAISESLAGVEQFF. The CDR3 nucleotides are TGTGCCATCAGTGAGTCGCTAGCGGGGGTTGAGCAGTTCTTC.

The CDR3 here is CASSLGSSGRTGELFF. The DNA of the CDR3 is TGTGCCAGCAGCTTAGGCAGTAGCGGGAGAACCGGGGAGCTGTTTTTT. The chain carries TRBV11-2 and TRBJ2-2; TRBD2 matches 9 bases. V shed 1 base and J 5 bases; nucleotides not matched to a gene: 5. This CDR3 is 16 amino acids long. Germline V gene lookup returns CDR1 SGHAT and CDR2 FQNNGV.

The gene calls are TRBV9 and TRBJ1-5; 9 nucleotides match TRBD1. CDR1 SGDLS and CDR2 YYNGEE come from the germline V gene. This CDR3 is built from 13 residues. Germline trimming cut 4 bases from V and 15 bases from J; bases unmatched to any gene: 11. The CDR3 DNA is TGTGCCAGCAGCCCTAATGAGGGGACAGGGCTGCATTTT. The encoded protein is CASSPNEGTGLHF.